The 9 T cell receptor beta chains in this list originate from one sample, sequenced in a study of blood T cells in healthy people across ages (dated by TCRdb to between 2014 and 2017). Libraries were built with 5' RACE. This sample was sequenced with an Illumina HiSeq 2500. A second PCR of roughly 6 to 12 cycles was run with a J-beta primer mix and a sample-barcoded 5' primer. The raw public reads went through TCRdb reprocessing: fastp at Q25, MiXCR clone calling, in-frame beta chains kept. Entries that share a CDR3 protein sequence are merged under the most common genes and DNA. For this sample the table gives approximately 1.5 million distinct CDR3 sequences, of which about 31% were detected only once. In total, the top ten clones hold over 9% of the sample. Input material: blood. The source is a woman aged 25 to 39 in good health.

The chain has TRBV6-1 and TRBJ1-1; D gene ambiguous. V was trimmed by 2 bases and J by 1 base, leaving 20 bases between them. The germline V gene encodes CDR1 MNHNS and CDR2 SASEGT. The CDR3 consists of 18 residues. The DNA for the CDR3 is TGTGCCAGCAGTGAACAGGCGCCTACCCCGCGGGGGAACACTGAAGCTTTCTTT. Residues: CASSEQAPTPRGNTEAFF.

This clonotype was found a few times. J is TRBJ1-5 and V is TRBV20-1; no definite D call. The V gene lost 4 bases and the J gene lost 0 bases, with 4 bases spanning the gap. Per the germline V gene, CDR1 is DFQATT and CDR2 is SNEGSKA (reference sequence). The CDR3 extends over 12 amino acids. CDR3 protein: CSATHSNQPQHF. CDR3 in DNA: TGCAGTGCTACACATAGCAATCAGCCCCAGCATTTT.

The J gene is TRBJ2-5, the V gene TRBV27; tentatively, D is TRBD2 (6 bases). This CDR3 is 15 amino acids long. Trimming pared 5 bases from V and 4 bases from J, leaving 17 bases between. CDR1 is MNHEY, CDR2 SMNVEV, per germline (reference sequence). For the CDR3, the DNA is TGTGCCAGCAGTCCTAGCCTGGGGGGTAGAGAGACCCAGTACTTC. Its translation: CASSPSLGGRETQYF.

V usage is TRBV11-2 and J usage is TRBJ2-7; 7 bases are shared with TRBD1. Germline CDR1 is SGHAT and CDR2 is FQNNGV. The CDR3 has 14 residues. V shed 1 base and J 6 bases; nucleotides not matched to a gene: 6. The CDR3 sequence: CASSLVGQSGEQYF. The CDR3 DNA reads TGTGCCAGCAGCTTAGTGGGACAGTCGGGCGAGCAGTACTTC.

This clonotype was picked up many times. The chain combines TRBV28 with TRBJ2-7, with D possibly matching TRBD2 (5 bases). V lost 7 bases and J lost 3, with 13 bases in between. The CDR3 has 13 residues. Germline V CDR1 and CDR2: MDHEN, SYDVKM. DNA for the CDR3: TGTGCCAGCACCCTGCCCGGGGTCTACGAGCAGTACTTC. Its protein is CASTLPGVYEQYF. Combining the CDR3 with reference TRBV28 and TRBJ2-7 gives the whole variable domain DVKVTQSSRYLVKRTGEKVFLECVQDMDHENMFWYRQDPGLGLRLIYFSYDVKMKEKGDIPEGYSVSREKKERFSLILESASTNQTSMYLCASTLPGVYEQYFGPGTRLTVT.

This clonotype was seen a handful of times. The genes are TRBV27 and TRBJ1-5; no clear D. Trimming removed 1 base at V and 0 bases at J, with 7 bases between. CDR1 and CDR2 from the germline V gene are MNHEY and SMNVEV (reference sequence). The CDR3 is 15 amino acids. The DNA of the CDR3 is TGTGCCAGCAGTTTATATGACGGTAGCAATCAGCCCCAGCATTTT. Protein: CASSLYDGSNQPQHF.

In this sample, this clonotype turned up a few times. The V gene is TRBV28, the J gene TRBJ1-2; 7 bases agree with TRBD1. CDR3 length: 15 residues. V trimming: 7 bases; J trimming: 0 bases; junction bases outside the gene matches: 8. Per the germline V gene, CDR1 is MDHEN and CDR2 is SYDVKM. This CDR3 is CASNVDRAANYGYTF. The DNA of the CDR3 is TGTGCCAGCAACGTAGACAGGGCAGCTAACTATGGCTACACCTTC.

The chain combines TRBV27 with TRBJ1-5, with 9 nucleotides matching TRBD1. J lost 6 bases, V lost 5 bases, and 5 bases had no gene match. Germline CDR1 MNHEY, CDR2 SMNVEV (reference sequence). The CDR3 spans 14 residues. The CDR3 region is CASSAYRGPQPQHF. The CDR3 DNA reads TGTGCCAGCAGTGCTTACAGGGGGCCTCAGCCCCAGCATTTT.

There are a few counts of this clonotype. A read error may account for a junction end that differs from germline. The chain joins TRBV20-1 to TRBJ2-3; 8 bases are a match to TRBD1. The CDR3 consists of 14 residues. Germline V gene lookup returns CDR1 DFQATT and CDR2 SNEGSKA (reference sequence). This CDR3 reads CNARDTWTGHTQYF. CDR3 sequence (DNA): TGCAATGCTAGAGACACATGGACAGGGCATACGCAGTATTTT.